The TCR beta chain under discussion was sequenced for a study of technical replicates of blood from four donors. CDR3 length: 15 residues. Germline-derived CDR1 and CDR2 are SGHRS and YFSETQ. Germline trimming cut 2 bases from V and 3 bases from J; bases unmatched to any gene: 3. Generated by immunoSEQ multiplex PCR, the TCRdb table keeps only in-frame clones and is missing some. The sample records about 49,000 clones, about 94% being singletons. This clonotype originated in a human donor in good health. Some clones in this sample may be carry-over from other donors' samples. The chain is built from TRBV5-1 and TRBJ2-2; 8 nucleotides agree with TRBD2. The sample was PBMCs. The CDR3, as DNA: TGCGCCAGCAGCTTAAGCGGGAGACACACCGGGGAGCTGTTTTTT. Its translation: CASSLSGRHTGELFF.